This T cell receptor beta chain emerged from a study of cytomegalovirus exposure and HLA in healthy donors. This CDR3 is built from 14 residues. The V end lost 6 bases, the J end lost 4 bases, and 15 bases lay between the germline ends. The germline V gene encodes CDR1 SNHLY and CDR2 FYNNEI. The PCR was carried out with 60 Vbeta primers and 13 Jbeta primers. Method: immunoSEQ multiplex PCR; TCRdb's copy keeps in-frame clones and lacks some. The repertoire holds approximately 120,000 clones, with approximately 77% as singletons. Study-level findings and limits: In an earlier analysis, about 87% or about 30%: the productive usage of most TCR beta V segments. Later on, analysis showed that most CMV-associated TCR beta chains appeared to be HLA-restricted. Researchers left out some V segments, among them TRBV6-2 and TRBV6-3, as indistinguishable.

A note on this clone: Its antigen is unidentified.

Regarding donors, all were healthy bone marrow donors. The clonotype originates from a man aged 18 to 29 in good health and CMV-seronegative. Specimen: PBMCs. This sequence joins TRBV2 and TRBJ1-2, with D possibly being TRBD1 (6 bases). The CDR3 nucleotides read TGTGCCAGCAGCCCTCCCCAGGGGACCTATGGCTACACCTTC. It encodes CASSPPQGTYGYTF.